There are many counts of the clone carrying this T cell receptor (beta chain). The target antigen is unknown. Time point here: pre-sensitization, week 0. Treatment here: therapeutic diphenylcyclopropenone sensitization with weekly scalp DPC. The sample belongs to a study of human T cells and chemical hapten exposure. Study overall: Read at 6 days, the patch tests placed 0.01% DPC on the upper back. The patients, most of them female, presented with alopecia areata, totalis or universalis.

TCRdb ran MiXCR on the RACE reads and lists one entry per CDR3 protein. The profile shows more than 300,000 distinct CDR3 sequences, around 5.5% of them singletons. The CDR3 totals 16 residues. Losses at the gene ends were 5 bases for V and 2 bases for J; bases not matched to a gene: 10. Germline loops: CDR1 SEHNR, CDR2 FQNEAQ (reference sequence). The study's findings and limits: Donors were affected by alopecia, so their immune reaction might vary from that of healthy individuals.

This specimen consisted of whole blood, obtained in connection with sensitization to the hapten diphenylcyclopropenone (DPC). This chain joins TRBV7-9 and TRBJ2-7; 9 nucleotides align to TRBD1. The sequence derives from a woman between 45 and 65 years old with alopecia areata. Some clones in this sample may be carry-over from other donors' samples. The CDR3 reads CASSPPRQGVTYEQYF. The CDR3, as DNA: TGTGCCAGCAGCCCCCCTCGACAGGGGGTCACCTACGAGCAGTACTTC.